Listed here are 16 T cell receptor beta chains from one sample, sequenced in a study of blood T cell repertoires in COVID-19. The table came from immunoSEQ multiplex PCR; TCRdb's copy has only in-frame clones and leaves some out. The sample carries roughly 100,000 clones, 75% to 85% recorded once. Sequences were obtained from peripheral blood. These receptors were obtained from a woman of 80 years or more with acute or convalescent COVID-19.

This clone has ten or more counts. The CDR3 coding sequence is TGTGCCAGCAGCCTCGAGGGACTAGCATCAGGGGAGCAGTACTTC. It yields the protein CASSLEGLASGEQYF. V is TRBV7-6 and J is TRBJ2-7; 9 bases are a match to TRBD2. The germline V gene has CDR1 SGHVS and CDR2 FNYEAQ. Losses at the gene ends were 5 bases for V and 7 bases for J; bases not matched to a gene: 12. The CDR3 spans 15 residues.

The chain couples TRBV7-2 to TRBJ1-1; D is possibly TRBD1 (5 bases). CDR1 is SGHTA, CDR2 FQGNSA, per germline. V was cut by 5 bases and J by 1 base, with 8 bases left in between. The CDR3 covers 13 residues. The CDR3: CASSTGENTEAFF. CDR3 coding DNA: TGTGCCAGCAGCACGGGGGAGAACACTGAAGCTTTCTTT.

V is TRBV5-1 and J is TRBJ2-7, with 7 bases that match TRBD1. Germline lookup yields CDR1 SGHRS and CDR2 YFSETQ. Germline trimming cut 7 bases from V and 5 bases from J; bases unmatched to any gene: 9. The CDR3 length is 13 residues. The CDR3: CASGTDRSHEQYF. In nucleotides, the CDR3 is TGCGCCAGCGGCACGGACAGGTCCCACGAGCAGTACTTC.

The chain carries TRBV28 and TRBJ2-7, with no clear D. Between the trimmed V and J ends, which lost 1 base and 8 bases, there was a span of 15 bases. CDR3 length: 14 residues. Looked up from germline, CDR1 is MDHEN and CDR2 is SYDVKM. The CDR3 DNA reads as TGTGCCAGCAGTTTATATACAGTTCTTACGAAGCAGTACTTC. This encodes CASSLYTVLTKQYF.

V and J are TRBV27 and TRBJ2-2; D call uncertain. The CDR3 length is 16 residues. Germline CDR1 is MNHEY and CDR2 is SMNVEV (reference sequence). Trimming took off 5 bases at V and 2 bases at J, with 15 bases between the two ends. The CDR3 here is CASSSPRGSNTGELFF. CDR3 bases: TGTGCCAGCAGTAGCCCCCGCGGATCCAACACCGGGGAGCTGTTTTTT.

The chain links TRBV28 to TRBJ2-7; 10 positions match TRBD2. The V gene's germline CDR1 is MDHEN and CDR2 SYDVKM. The ends lost 4 bases at V and 12 bases at J; junction bases unmatched: 12. The CDR3 contains 14 residues. CDR3 in DNA: TGTGCCAGCAGTTCTCCCGGGACTAGCGAACCCCGGTACTTC. It yields the protein CASSSPGTSEPRYF.

Points on this clone: One junction end disagrees with the germline gene, perhaps due to a read error. The chain recombines TRBV9 with TRBJ1-2; D is perhaps TRBD1 (5 bases). CDR1 is SGDLS and CDR2 is YYNGEE in the germline V gene. The CDR3 is 13 amino acids. CDR3 sequence: CASSGQGTYGFTF. In DNA, the CDR3 is TGTGCCAGCAGCGGCCAGGGAACCTATGGCTTCACCTTC.

A single count supports this clone. V and J are TRBV5-5 and TRBJ2-7; 11 bases map to TRBD1. J lost 2 bases, V lost 6 bases, and 10 bases had no gene match. This CDR3 is built from 16 residues. Germline-derived CDR1 and CDR2 are SGHKS and YYEKEE (reference sequence). CDR3 in amino acids: CASTPGEGQGAYEQYF. The CDR3, as DNA: TGTGCCAGCACCCCGGGGGAGGGACAGGGGGCCTACGAGCAGTACTTC.

DNA for the CDR3: TGTGCCAGCAGCCCGAGGGGCTACACCTTC. It is translated as CASSPRGYTF. The V gene is TRBV7-9, the J gene TRBJ1-2; D unclear. Per the germline V gene, CDR1 is SEHNR and CDR2 is FQNEAQ (reference sequence). V lost 5 bases, J lost 8 bases, and 6 bases lay in between. This CDR3 has 10 residues. The full variable domain, in which reference TRBV7-9 and TRBJ1-2 provide the parts outside the CDR3, is DTGVSQNPRHKITKRGQNVTFRCDPISEHNRLYWYRQTLGQGPEFLTYFQNEAQLEKSRLLSDRFSAERPKGSFSTLEIQRTEQGDSAMYLCASSPRGYTFGSGTRLTVV.

This clone occurred a few times. The chain is built from TRBV5-1 and TRBJ2-3, with a weak D call TRBD1 (5 bases). Trimming cost V 0 bases and J 4 bases, with 9 bases left between them. The CDR3 has 14 amino acids. From germline, CDR1 is SGHRS and CDR2 YFSETQ. The CDR3 region is CASSLEGWADTQYF. The CDR3 nucleotides are TGCGCCAGCAGCTTGGAGGGGTGGGCAGATACGCAGTATTTT.

The chain recombines TRBV5-5 with TRBJ2-5, with a possible D match to TRBD2 (6 bases). V gave up 1 base and J gave up 4 bases, with 8 bases separating them. Germline CDR1 and CDR2: SGHKS and YYEKEE (reference sequence). The CDR3 loop spans 13 amino acids. This chain's CDR3 is CASSLWGGETQYF. The CDR3 nucleotides read TGTGCCAGCAGCTTGTGGGGAGGAGAGACCCAGTACTTC.

CDR3 residues: CASSLKGTDFEAFF. The CDR3 coding sequence is TGTGCCAGCAGCTTAAAAGGGACAGACTTTGAAGCTTTCTTT. The V call is TRBV7-2, the J call TRBJ1-1, with 7 bases aligning to TRBD1. CDR1 is SGHTA, CDR2 FQGNSA, per germline. The CDR3 is made up of 14 amino acids. Trimming took 2 bases from V and 7 from J; bases not matched to a gene: 7.

This clone came up a few times. The chain employs TRBV6-1 and TRBJ2-7; maybe TRBD2 (5 bases). The CDR3 consists of 15 residues. The V gene's germline CDR1 is MNHNS and CDR2 SASEGT. V lost 7 bases and J lost 0, with 16 bases in between. The chain's CDR3 is CASILGPGSSYEQYF. The CDR3 nucleotides read TGTGCCAGCATTCTAGGGCCGGGGAGCTCCTACGAGCAGTACTTC.

The J gene is TRBJ1-1, the V gene TRBV9; D unclear. CDR3 size: 13 residues. The germline V gene has CDR1 SGDLS and CDR2 YYNGEE. V was cut by 4 bases and J by 5 bases, with 12 bases left in between. Here the CDR3 DNA reads TGTGCCAGCAGCCCTCGAAGTGCGACTGAAGCTTTCTTT. Translating gives CASSPRSATEAFF.

The CDR3 is CASSRQVNYGYTF. Here the CDR3 DNA reads TGTGCCAGCAGTCGACAGGTTAACTATGGCTACACCTTC. This chain connects TRBV6-2 or TRBV6-3 to TRBJ1-2; perhaps TRBD1 as D (6 bases). Trimming left V 5 bases short and J 1 base short, with 8 bases between. The CDR3 runs to 13 residues. CDR1 and CDR2 (germline): MNHEY, SVGEGT.

The chain uses TRBV5-6 and TRBJ2-3; the match to TRBD2 covers 9 bases. Unmatched junction bases numbered 15, after V lost 2 bases and J lost 8 bases. There are 17 residues in the CDR3. The germline V gene has CDR1 SGHDT and CDR2 YYEEEE. The CDR3: CASSFKSLAGKGATQYF. The CDR3 nucleotides are TGTGCCAGCAGCTTTAAATCTCTAGCGGGGAAGGGTGCTACGCAGTATTTT.